This TCR beta chain was sequenced for a study of TIL therapy for anti-PD-1-resistant metastatic lung cancer. At the level of the study: Progressing patients received lymphodepletion, expanded TIL infusion and IL-2. Tumors carried a median around 1.4 non-synonymous mutations per megabase. Most patients had lung adenocarcinoma; a few tumors were EGFR-mutant, two ALK-rearranged; half smoked currently or formerly.

The libraries were made with immunoSEQ v3. Assay: immunoSEQ multiplex PCR; the TCRdb copy retains only in-frame clones and omits some. This sample has about 36,000 clones, with around four fifths found just once. Time point meaning: pre-treatment sample, taken before nivolumab and TIL therapy. The clonotype comes from a person aged 25 to 79 with non-small cell lung cancer. This material consisted of blood, taken at baseline.

CDR3 residues: CVRSAQETQYF. The CDR3 region has the DNA TGTGTCAGAAGCGCCCAAGAGACCCAGTACTTC. This sequence joins TRBV7-5 and TRBJ2-5. TRBV7-5 is assigned pseudogene status. This CDR3 region has 11 residues.